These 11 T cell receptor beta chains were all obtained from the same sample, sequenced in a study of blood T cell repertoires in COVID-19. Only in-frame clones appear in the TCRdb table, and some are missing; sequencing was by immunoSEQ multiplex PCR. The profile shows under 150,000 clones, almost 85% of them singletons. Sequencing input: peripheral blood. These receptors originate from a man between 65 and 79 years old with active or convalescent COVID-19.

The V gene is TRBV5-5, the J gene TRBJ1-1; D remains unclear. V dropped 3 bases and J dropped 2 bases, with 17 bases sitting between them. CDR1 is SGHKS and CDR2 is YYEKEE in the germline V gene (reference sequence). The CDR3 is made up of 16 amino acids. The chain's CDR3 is CASSWRAGGVNTEAFF. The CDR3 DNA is TGTGCCAGCAGCTGGAGGGCGGGTGGGGTAAACACTGAAGCTTTCTTT. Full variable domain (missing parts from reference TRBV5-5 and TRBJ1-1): DAGVTQSPTHLIKTRGQQVTLRCSPISGHKSVSWYQQVLGQGPQFIFQYYEKEERGRGNFPDRFSARQFPNYSSELNVNALLLGDSALYLCASSWRAGGVNTEAFFGQGTRLTVV.

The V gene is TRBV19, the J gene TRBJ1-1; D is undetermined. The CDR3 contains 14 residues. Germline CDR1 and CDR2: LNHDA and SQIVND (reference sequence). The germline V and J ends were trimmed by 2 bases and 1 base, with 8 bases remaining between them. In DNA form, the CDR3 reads TGTGCCAGTAGTATATTTGGCCAGAACACTGAAGCTTTCTTT. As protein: CASSIFGQNTEAFF.

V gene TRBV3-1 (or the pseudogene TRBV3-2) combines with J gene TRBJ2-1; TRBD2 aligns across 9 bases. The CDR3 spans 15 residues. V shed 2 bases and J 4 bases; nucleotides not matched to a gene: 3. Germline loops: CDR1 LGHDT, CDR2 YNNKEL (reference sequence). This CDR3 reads CASSQPTSGYNEQFF. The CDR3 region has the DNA TGTGCCAGCAGCCAACCGACTAGCGGTTACAATGAGCAGTTCTTC.

The CDR3 DNA is TGTGCCAGCAGCCCCGGGGGGTATGAAGCTTTCTTT. Translated, it gives CASSPGGYEAFF. This chain links TRBV7-9 with TRBJ1-1; D is perhaps TRBD1 (5 bases). With 5 bases removed from V and 7 bases from J, the gap between germline ends came to 11 bases. Germline assignment: CDR1 SEHNR and CDR2 FQNEAQ (reference sequence). The CDR3 is made up of 12 amino acids.

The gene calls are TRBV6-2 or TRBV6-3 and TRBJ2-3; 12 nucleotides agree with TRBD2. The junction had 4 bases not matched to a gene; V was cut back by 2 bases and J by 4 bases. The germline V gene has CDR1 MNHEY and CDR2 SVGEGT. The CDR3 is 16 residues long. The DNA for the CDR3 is TGTGCCAGCAGTTACCCTAGCGGGAGGGGTTCAGATACGCAGTATTTT. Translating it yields CASSYPSGRGSDTQYF.

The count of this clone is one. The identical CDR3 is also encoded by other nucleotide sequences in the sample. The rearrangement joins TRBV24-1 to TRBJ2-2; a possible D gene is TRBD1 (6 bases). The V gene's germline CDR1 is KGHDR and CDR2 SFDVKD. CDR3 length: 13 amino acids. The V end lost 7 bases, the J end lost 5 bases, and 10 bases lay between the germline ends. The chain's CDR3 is CATRAGVTGELFF. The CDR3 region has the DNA TGTGCCACCAGGGCAGGGGTTACCGGGGAGCTGTTTTTT.

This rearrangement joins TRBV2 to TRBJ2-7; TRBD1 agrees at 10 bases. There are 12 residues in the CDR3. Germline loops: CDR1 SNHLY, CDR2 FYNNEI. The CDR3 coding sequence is TGTGCTTCGACAGGGGGCCGCTACGAGCAGTACTTC. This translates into CASTGGRYEQYF.

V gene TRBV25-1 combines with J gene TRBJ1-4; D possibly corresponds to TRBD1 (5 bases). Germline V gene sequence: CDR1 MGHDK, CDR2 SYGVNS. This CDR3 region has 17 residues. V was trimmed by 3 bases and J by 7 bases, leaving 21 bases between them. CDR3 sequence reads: CASSDTTEGMGVEKLFF. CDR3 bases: TGTGCCAGCAGTGATACCACGGAGGGGATGGGGGTTGAAAAACTGTTTTTT. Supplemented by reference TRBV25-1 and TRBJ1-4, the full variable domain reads EADIYQTPRYLVIGTGKKITLECSQTMGHDKMYWYQQDPGMELHLIHYSYGVNSTEKGDLSSESTVSRIRTEHFPLTLESARPSHTSQYLCASSDTTEGMGVEKLFFGSGTQLSVL.

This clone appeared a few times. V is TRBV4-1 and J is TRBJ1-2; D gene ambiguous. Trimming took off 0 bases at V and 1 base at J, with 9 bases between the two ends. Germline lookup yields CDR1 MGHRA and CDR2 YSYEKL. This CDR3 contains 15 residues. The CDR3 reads CASSQDGVSNYGYTF. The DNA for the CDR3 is TGCGCCAGCAGCCAAGATGGAGTCAGTAACTATGGCTACACCTTC.

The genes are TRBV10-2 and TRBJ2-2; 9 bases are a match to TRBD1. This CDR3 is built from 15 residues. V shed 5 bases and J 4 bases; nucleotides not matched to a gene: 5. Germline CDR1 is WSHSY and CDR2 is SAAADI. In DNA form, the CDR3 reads TGCGCCAGCAGTCCGGGACAGGGTAGCACCGGGGAGCTGTTTTTT. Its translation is CASSPGQGSTGELFF.

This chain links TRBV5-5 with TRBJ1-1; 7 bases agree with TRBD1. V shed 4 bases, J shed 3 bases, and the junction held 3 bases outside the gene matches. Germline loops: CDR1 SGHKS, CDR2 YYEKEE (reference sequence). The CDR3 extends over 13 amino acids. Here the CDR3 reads CASSETGDTEAFF. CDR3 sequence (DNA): TGTGCCAGCAGCGAAACAGGGGACACTGAAGCTTTCTTT.